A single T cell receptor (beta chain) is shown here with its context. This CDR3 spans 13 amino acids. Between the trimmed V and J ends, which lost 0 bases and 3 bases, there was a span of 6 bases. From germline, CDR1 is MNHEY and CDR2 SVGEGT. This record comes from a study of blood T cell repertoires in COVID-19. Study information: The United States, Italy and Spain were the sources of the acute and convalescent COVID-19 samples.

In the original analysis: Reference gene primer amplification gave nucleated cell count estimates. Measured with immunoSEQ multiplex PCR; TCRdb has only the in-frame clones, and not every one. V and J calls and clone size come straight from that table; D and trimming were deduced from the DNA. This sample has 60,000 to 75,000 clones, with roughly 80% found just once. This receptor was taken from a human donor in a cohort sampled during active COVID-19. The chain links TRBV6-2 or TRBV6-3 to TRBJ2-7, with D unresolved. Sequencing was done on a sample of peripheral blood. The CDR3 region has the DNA TGTGCCAGCAGTTACTCGTACTACTACGAGCAGTACTTC. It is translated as CASSYSYYYEQYF.